These T cell receptor beta chains were read from a single sample in a study of spatial heterogeneity in lung cancer. Each CDR3 protein gets one entry after TCRdb re-called the 5' RACE reads with MiXCR. The sample carries more than 40,000 distinct CDR3 sequences, under 25% recorded once. Here the sequenced sample was PBMCs, taken at follow-up. The source is a female donor with early-stage non-small cell lung cancer. Both conserved end residues are part of each CDR3. A D gene is named only where the DNA matches it firmly. Rows give clone size only sometimes, using once, few, many, or a class for an expanded clone.

V: TRBV18
J: TRBJ1-4
D: TRBD1
size: NA
DNA: TGTGCCAGCTCACCCCCGGGACAGACAAGAGGAGAAAAACTGTTTTTT
CDR3: CASSPPGQTRGEKLFF

V: TRBV7-9
J: TRBJ2-5
D: NA
size: many
DNA: TGTGCCAGCAGCTCGGCTAGAGACCAAGAGACCCAGTACTTC
CDR3: CASSSARDQETQYF

V: TRBV7-8
J: TRBJ2-1
D: TRBD1
size: NA
DNA: TGTGCCAGCAGCGTAGGGGGACAGTCCTACAATGAGCAGTTCTTC
CDR3: CASSVGGQSYNEQFF

V: TRBV18
J: TRBJ1-5
D: NA
size: NA
DNA: TGTGCCAGCTCACCGCTTGGGGACCCCAATCAGCCCCAGCATTTT
CDR3: CASSPLGDPNQPQHF

V: TRBV10-3
J: TRBJ1-5
D: NA
size: many
DNA: TGTGCCATCAGCCGGGACCCCCAGGGCCAGCCCCAGCATTTT
CDR3: CAISRDPQGQPQHF

V: TRBV14
J: TRBJ2-1
D: NA
size: many
DNA: TGTGCCAGCAGCCTGTACCAAGGGGTGGATGAGCAGTTCTTC
CDR3: CASSLYQGVDEQFF

V: TRBV6-6
J: TRBJ2-2
D: NA
size: NA
DNA: TGTGCCAGCATCGCAGGGGCGAACACCGGGGAGCTGTTTTTT
CDR3: CASIAGANTGELFF

V: TRBV6-5
J: TRBJ1-6
D: NA
size: NA
DNA: TGTGCCAGCAGTCTCCAGGGAGCCCATAATTCACCCCTCCACTTT
CDR3: CASSLQGAHNSPLHF

V: TRBV29-1
J: TRBJ1-2
D: NA
size: NA
DNA: TGCAGCGTTGAGAGGGGTTTAGGGGCAAACTATGGCTACACCTTC
CDR3: CSVERGLGANYGYTF

V: TRBV19
J: TRBJ2-1
D: TRBD2
size: many
DNA: TGTGCCAGTAACTACGGTAGCGGGAGTGAGCAGTTCTTC
CDR3: CASNYGSGSEQFF

V: TRBV3-1
J: TRBJ2-7
D: TRBD2
size: NA
DNA: TGTGCCAGCAGCCAAGGGACTAGCGTTGCCTACGAGCAGTACTTC
CDR3: CASSQGTSVAYEQYF

V: TRBV10-3
J: TRBJ2-2
D: TRBD1
size: few
DNA: TGTGCCATCAGTGAGTGGCGGACAGGGGACACCGGGGAGCTGTTTTTT
CDR3: CAISEWRTGDTGELFF

V: TRBV13
J: TRBJ2-5
D: TRBD2
size: many
DNA: TGTGCCAGCAGCGACCGACTAGCGGGAGGGGAGACCCAGTACTTC
CDR3: CASSDRLAGGETQYF

V: TRBV6-6
J: TRBJ1-6
D: NA
size: NA
DNA: TGTGCCAGCAGCCCCCCCGGTCGTTATTCACCCCTCCACTTT
CDR3: CASSPPGRYSPLHF

V: TRBV12-5
J: TRBJ2-1
D: TRBD1
size: NA
DNA: TGTGCTAGTGGCCTGGAAGGGACAGGGGATCCTGAGCAGTTCTTC
CDR3: CASGLEGTGDPEQFF

V: TRBV5-5
J: TRBJ2-3
D: NA
size: many
DNA: TGTGCCAGCAGCCCCTGGAGGCTCGGGGCAGATACGCAGTATTTT
CDR3: CASSPWRLGADTQYF

V: TRBV6-2/TRBV6-3
J: TRBJ2-4
D: NA
size: many
DNA: TGTGCCAGCAGTTACCAGCTCGGGGACATTCAGTACTTC
CDR3: CASSYQLGDIQYF

V: TRBV20-1
J: TRBJ2-5
D: NA
size: few
DNA: TGCAGTGCACTTACTAGCAACCAAGAGACCCAGTACTTC
CDR3: CSALTSNQETQYF

V: TRBV9
J: TRBJ1-6
D: NA
size: few
DNA: TGTGCCAGCAGCGTCCGGGGAGAATCACCCCTCCACTTT
CDR3: CASSVRGESPLHF

V: TRBV7-2
J: TRBJ1-2
D: TRBD1
size: few
DNA: TGTGCCAGCAGCTTGGGCGACAGGGGCCAAAACTATGGCTACACCTTC
CDR3: CASSLGDRGQNYGYTF

V: TRBV11-2
J: TRBJ1-2
D: TRBD1
size: many
DNA: TGTGCCAGCAGCTTAGAGACAGGGGGCTATGGCTACACCTTC
CDR3: CASSLETGGYGYTF

V: TRBV18
J: TRBJ2-3
D: NA
size: many
DNA: TGTGCCAGCTCACCGACTCTAACTAGCACAGATACGCAGTATTTT
CDR3: CASSPTLTSTDTQYF

V: TRBV11-2
J: TRBJ2-5
D: TRBD2
size: few
DNA: TGTGCCAGCAGCGCCTTAGCGGGGGGCGGCGAGACCCAGTACTTC
CDR3: CASSALAGGGETQYF

V: TRBV15
J: TRBJ2-5
D: TRBD1
size: once
DNA: TGTGCCACCAGCCGAGACAGGGCTGAGGAGACCCAGTACTTC
CDR3: CATSRDRAEETQYF

V: TRBV7-3
J: TRBJ2-3
D: TRBD2
size: many
DNA: TGTGCCAGCAGCTTAGGGAGCGGGGGCACAGATACGCAGTATTTT
CDR3: CASSLGSGGTDTQYF

V: TRBV20-1
J: TRBJ2-7
D: NA
size: NA
DNA: TGCAGTGCTAGACCCCGGGGAAGGAGCTCCTACGAGCAGTACTTC
CDR3: CSARPRGRSSYEQYF

V: TRBV3-1
J: TRBJ1-2
D: TRBD1
size: many
DNA: TGTGCCAGCAGCCCCAAACGGGGGACAGCTAACTATGGCTACACCTTC
CDR3: CASSPKRGTANYGYTF

V: TRBV12-3/TRBV12-4
J: TRBJ1-2
D: NA
size: NA
DNA: TGTGCCAGCAGTCCGCAACAGGGTAGCTATGGCTACACCTTC
CDR3: CASSPQQGSYGYTF

V: TRBV6-5
J: TRBJ2-7
D: NA
size: many
DNA: TGTGCCAGCAGTCCCCAATACGCCGTGAACGAGCAGTACTTC
CDR3: CASSPQYAVNEQYF

V: TRBV10-3
J: TRBJ2-2
D: NA
size: many
DNA: TGTGCCATCAGTGAGTCCGGAACTAGCCCACACACCGGGGAGCTGTTTTTT
CDR3: CAISESGTSPHTGELFF

V: TRBV18
J: TRBJ2-5
D: TRBD1
size: NA
DNA: TGTGCCAGCTCACCCGGACAGGGAGAGGGAGAGACCCAGTACTTC
CDR3: CASSPGQGEGETQYF

V: TRBV20-1
J: TRBJ2-7
D: NA
size: many
DNA: TGCAGTGCTAGTACCCCCTCGGCAAACTCCTTAACTAGCGAGCAGTACTTC
CDR3: CSASTPSANSLTSEQYF

V: TRBV7-6
J: TRBJ1-1
D: NA
size: NA
DNA: TGTGCCAGCAGCTTATCCGGGCAGAACACTGAAGCTTTCTTT
CDR3: CASSLSGQNTEAFF